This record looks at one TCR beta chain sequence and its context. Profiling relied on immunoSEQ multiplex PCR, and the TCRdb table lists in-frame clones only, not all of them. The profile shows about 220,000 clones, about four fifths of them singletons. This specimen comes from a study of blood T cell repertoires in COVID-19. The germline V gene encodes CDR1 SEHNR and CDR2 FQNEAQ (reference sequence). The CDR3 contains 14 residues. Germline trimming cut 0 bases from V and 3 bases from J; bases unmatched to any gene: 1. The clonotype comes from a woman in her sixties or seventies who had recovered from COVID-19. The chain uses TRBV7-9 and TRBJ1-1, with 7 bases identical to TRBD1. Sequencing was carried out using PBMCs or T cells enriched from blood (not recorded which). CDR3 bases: TGTGCCAGCAGCTTAGCAGGGGGCCACACTGAAGCTTTCTTT. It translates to CASSLAGGHTEAFF.